The 17 T cell receptor beta chains given below trace back to one sample, sequenced in a study of Ad26.COV2.S vaccination and SARS-CoV-2 variants. Clones were read by immunoSEQ multiplex PCR, and TCRdb kept only the in-frame ones, dropping some. The table includes some 640,000 clones, around 89% detected once. Specified treatment: 15 to 20 received Ad26.COV2.S at low or high dose, single or two shots; several received placebo; per-sample allocation not given. Collection of samples fell on day 63 after the first vaccine or placebo injection. Sequencing was performed on peripheral blood, taken in a trial of Ad26.COV2.S vaccine versus placebo. These receptors all stem from a person aged 18-65 years who received the Ad26.COV2.S COVID-19 vaccine or a placebo.

The V and J genes are TRBV4-2 and TRBJ2-7, with D maybe TRBD1 (6 bases). The germline V and J ends were trimmed by 1 base and 4 bases, with 14 bases remaining between them. The CDR3 runs to 15 residues. The germline V gene encodes CDR1 LGHNA and CDR2 YNFKEQ. CDR3 amino acids: CASSQVVTGLYEQYF. The CDR3 coding sequence is TGTGCCAGCAGCCAAGTAGTGACAGGACTTTACGAGCAGTACTTC.

The chain carries TRBV19 and TRBJ1-5, with TRBD1 matching over 7 bases. Germline CDR1 is LNHDA and CDR2 is SQIVND (reference sequence). The CDR3 runs to 17 residues. J gave up 0 bases and V 5 bases, and 10 bases lay outside the gene matches. The CDR3 here is CASSSLQGTYSNQPQHF. In DNA, the CDR3 is TGTGCCAGTAGTTCCCTACAGGGGACCTATAGCAATCAGCCCCAGCATTTT.

The chain has TRBV4-3 and TRBJ2-7, with D tentatively TRBD1 or TRBD2 (5 bases each). Germline V gene data show CDR1 as LGHNA and CDR2 as YSLEER. CDR3 length: 14 amino acids. The germline V and J ends were trimmed by 4 bases and 0 bases, with 10 bases remaining between them. The CDR3: CASSRDLSSYEQYF. The DNA of the CDR3 is TGCGCCAGCAGCCGGGACCTGAGCTCCTACGAGCAGTACTTC.

This clone was observed a single time. V and J are TRBV7-2 and TRBJ2-3; D unresolved. The CDR3 extends over 12 amino acids. Looked up from germline, CDR1 is SGHTA and CDR2 is FQGNSA. The V and J ends lost 5 bases and 2 bases respectively, with 5 bases between them. The CDR3 bases are TGTGCCAGCAGCCCGGACACAGATACGCAGTATTTT. Translating it yields CASSPDTDTQYF. Supplemented by reference TRBV7-2 and TRBJ2-3, the full variable domain reads GAGVSQSPSNKVTEKGKDVELRCDPISGHTALYWYRQSLGQGLEFLIYFQGNSAPDKSGLPSDRFSAERTGGSVSTLTIQRTQQEDSAVYLCASSPDTDTQYFGPGTRLTVL.

The CDR3 coding sequence is TGTGCCAGCAGCCCAACAGGGATCCCCCATGAGCAGTTCTTC. Residues: CASSPTGIPHEQFF. V and J are TRBV11-2 and TRBJ2-1, with D tentatively TRBD1 (6 bases). Germline CDR1 reads SGHAT; CDR2 reads FQNNGV. V gave up 5 bases and J gave up 8 bases, with 16 bases separating them. This CDR3 spans 14 amino acids.

The chain carries TRBV6-5 and TRBJ1-3; D is unresolved. The germline V gene has CDR1 MNHEY and CDR2 SVGAGI. This CDR3 has 12 amino acids. Trimming removed 5 bases at V and 4 bases at J, with 6 bases between. The DNA of the CDR3 is TGTGCCAGCAGTATAGTCGGAAACACCATATATTTT. Translating it yields CASSIVGNTIYF.

The chain uses TRBV2 and TRBJ1-4; 7 bases fit TRBD1. CDR3 length: 15 residues. Germline V gives CDR1 SNHLY, CDR2 FYNNEI. The V and J ends lost 7 bases and 7 bases, in that order; junction bases with no gene match: 12. The CDR3 protein is CASTGTATLGEKLFF. The CDR3 DNA sequence: TGTGCCAGCACCGGGACAGCCACCCTGGGTGAAAAACTGTTTTTT.

Details on this clone: Other nucleotide sequences in the sample specify the same CDR3. This chain uses TRBV30 with TRBJ2-3, with D hard to call. The CDR3 totals 12 residues. Per the germline V gene, CDR1 is GTSNPN and CDR2 is SVGIG (reference sequence). V lost 5 bases and J lost 0, with 6 bases in between. In DNA form, the CDR3 reads TGTGCCTGGTCTCCCAGCACAGATACGCAGTATTTT. It translates to CAWSPSTDTQYF.

This chain joins TRBV11-2 and TRBJ2-1; D unresolved. The CDR3 has 13 amino acids. The V gene's germline CDR1 is SGHAT and CDR2 FQNNGV. V was clipped by 5 bases and J by 8 bases, with 13 bases between them. In DNA form, the CDR3 reads TGTGCCAGCAGCCCCCCCGGTTGGGATGAGCAGTTCTTC. It codes for CASSPPGWDEQFF.

The chain is built from TRBV13 and TRBJ2-7, with no clear D. The length of the CDR3 is 15 residues. Germline V lookup: CDR1 PRHDT, CDR2 FYEKMQ (reference sequence). V shed 3 bases and J shed 3 bases, with 15 bases lying between them. The DNA of the CDR3 is TGTGCCAGCAGCTTTGACTCTTCCGGCTTCTACGAGCAGTACTTC. Its protein is CASSFDSSGFYEQYF.

The chain has TRBV5-1 and TRBJ2-3; 7 bases map to TRBD2. CDR3 size: 15 residues. The germline V gene encodes CDR1 SGHRS and CDR2 YFSETQ. V lost 2 bases and J lost 4; bases outside the gene matches: 7. CDR3 sequence (DNA): TGCGCCAGCAGCTTCAGCGGGATCAGGTCAGATACGCAGTATTTT. Protein product: CASSFSGIRSDTQYF.

The chain is built from TRBV7-2 and TRBJ1-1; no clear D. V lost 1 base, J lost 1 base, and 10 bases lay in between. This CDR3 is 15 amino acids long. Germline lookup yields CDR1 SGHTA and CDR2 FQGNSA. In DNA, the CDR3 is TGTGCCAGCAGCTTAGAGGTTTTTTCGAACACTGAAGCTTTCTTT. Translation: CASSLEVFSNTEAFF.

V gene TRBV15 combines with J gene TRBJ2-5, with D unclear. Germline-derived CDR1 and CDR2 are LNHNV and YYDKDF (reference sequence). V was pared by 5 bases and J by 3 bases, with 7 bases between. The CDR3 covers 12 residues. The CDR3 DNA reads TGTGCCACCAGCCCAAATGAAGAGACCCAGTACTTC. Its protein is CATSPNEETQYF.

V is TRBV7-2 and J is TRBJ2-2; the D is unclear. This CDR3 contains 13 residues. Germline values: CDR1 SGHTA, CDR2 FQGNSA. V was shortened by 5 bases and J by 5 bases, with 9 bases between the two germline ends. The CDR3 loop is CASSPTGTGELFF. The CDR3 DNA sequence: TGTGCCAGCAGCCCTACCGGGACCGGGGAGCTGTTTTTT.

The V call is TRBV5-6, the J call TRBJ1-6; tentatively, D is TRBD1 (5 bases). The germline V and J ends were trimmed by 4 bases and 1 base, with 12 bases remaining between them. Germline CDR1 SGHDT, CDR2 YYEEEE. The CDR3 length is 16 residues. In DNA, the CDR3 is TGTGCCAGCAGCCTGGCGAGGGGATCCTATAATTCACCCCTCCACTTT. Its translation: CASSLARGSYNSPLHF.

The chain joins TRBV7-9 to TRBJ2-2; D is unclear. Germline CDR1 reads SEHNR; CDR2 reads FQNEAQ (reference sequence). V gave up 6 bases and J gave up 8 bases, with 4 bases separating them. The CDR3 has 10 amino acids. CDR3 DNA: TGTGCCAGCAGTGGTGGGGAGCTGTTTTTT. Amino acids: CASSGGELFF.

This chain joins TRBV7-3 and TRBJ2-7; D unresolved. Per the germline V gene, CDR1 is SGHTA and CDR2 is FQGTGA. The CDR3 totals 13 residues. Trimming shortened V by 3 bases and J by 2 bases, and 8 bases separated the two germline ends. The DNA for the CDR3 is TGTGCCAGCAGCTTCGGACCGACCTACGAGCAGTACTTC. Residues: CASSFGPTYEQYF.